Following are 29 T cell receptor beta chains from one sample sequenced in a study of vaccination and CD4 T cells after COVID-19. Described treatment: approximately 11-day PBMC culture with coronavirus spike peptide pools or control peptides (ViraFEST assay). Sequenced with the Oncomine TCR Beta short-read assay was DNA taken from cultured CD4+ T cells. TCRdb recomputed calls from the PCR reads with MiXCR, one row per CDR3 protein. The sample holds some 2,100 distinct CDR3 sequences, roughly 57% seen once. What these receptors recognize is not known. Sample: CD4+ T cells from blood, cultured in vitro, taken after SARS-CoV-2 vaccination. Every receptor here comes from a human donor who had recovered from COVID-19.

The rearrangement links TRBV3-1 to TRBJ1-5; D gene ambiguous. CDR1 and CDR2 (germline): LGHDT, YNNKEL (reference sequence). The CDR3 loop spans 13 amino acids. Deletions cut 6 bases from V and 2 bases from J, with 8 bases between. The CDR3, as DNA: TGTGCCAGCAGTGGCAGTCGCAATCAGCCCCAGCATTTT. Translated, it gives CASSGSRNQPQHF.

This clonotype has a handful of counts. The V and J genes are TRBV28 and TRBJ1-2; maybe TRBD1 (6 bases). This CDR3 is built from 14 residues. V gave up 5 bases and J gave up 5 bases, with 15 bases separating them. Looked up from germline, CDR1 is MDHEN and CDR2 is SYDVKM. CDR3 nucleotide sequence: TGTGCCAGCAGTCCCGACTCAGGGGCGTATGGCTACACCTTC. Translation gives CASSPDSGAYGYTF.

This clonotype occurred a few times. The J gene is TRBJ1-4, the V gene TRBV20-1, with a tentative D call TRBD1 (5 bases). CDR3 length: 15 amino acids. CDR1 DFQATT and CDR2 SNEGSKA come from the germline V gene (reference sequence). V was cut by 5 bases and J by 2 bases, with 15 bases left in between. The CDR3 reads CSASARARTNEKLFF. Written as DNA, the CDR3 is TGCAGTGCTTCGGCCAGGGCCCGCACTAATGAAAAACTGTTTTTT.

The chain links TRBV6-1 to TRBJ2-7; 10 nucleotides match TRBD2. The CDR3 spans 15 residues. Per the germline V gene, CDR1 is MNHNS and CDR2 is SASEGT. The V and J ends lost 1 base and 4 bases, in that order; junction bases with no gene match: 4. The CDR3 nucleotides are TGTGCCAGCAGTGAAGAGGCTAGCGGGAGTTACGAGCAGTACTTC. Protein product: CASSEEASGSYEQYF.

This chain's CDR3 is CASSQEEGSMGKLFF. CDR3 DNA sequence: TGCGCCAGCAGCCAAGAGGAGGGCTCTATGGGGAAACTGTTTTTT. V is TRBV4-3 and J is TRBJ1-4; D is undetermined. The CDR3 runs to 15 residues. V was pared by 0 bases and J by 11 bases, with 16 bases between. Germline V gives CDR1 LGHNA, CDR2 YSLEER.

The chain couples TRBV20-1 to TRBJ1-6; 10 bases are a match to TRBD1. Germline CDR1 and CDR2: DFQATT and SNEGSKA (reference sequence). The CDR3 sequence is 17 residues long. Trimming at V came to 0 bases and at J to 8 bases, leaving 10 bases not matched to a gene. CDR3 amino acids: CSARDPGGTGDYSPLHF. The CDR3 region has the DNA TGCAGTGCTAGAGATCCCGGCGGGACAGGGGATTATTCACCCCTCCACTTT.

This clonotype is a singleton in its sample. DNA for the CDR3: TGTGCCAGCAGCCTGATTCTAGGTCAGCCCCAGCATTTT. Translating gives CASSLILGQPQHF. The chain uses TRBV11-2 and TRBJ1-5, with D uncertain. V lost 5 bases and J lost 6, with 11 bases in between. Germline V gives CDR1 SGHAT, CDR2 FQNNGV. This CDR3 spans 13 amino acids.

V is TRBV18 and J is TRBJ2-3; D is unresolved. Trimming cost V 3 bases and J 4 bases, with 11 bases left between them. Germline V CDR1 and CDR2: KGHSH, LQKENI. CDR3 length equals 14 residues. The CDR3 nucleotides read TGTGCCAGCTCACCCCGGACCAGACCAGATACGCAGTATTTT. Protein: CASSPRTRPDTQYF.

The chain links TRBV19 to TRBJ1-1, with TRBD1 identical over 8 bases. The germline V gene has CDR1 LNHDA and CDR2 SQIVND (reference sequence). The V gene end was trimmed by 6 bases and the J gene end by 1 base; junction bases not matched to a gene: 4. The CDR3 runs to 14 residues. For the CDR3, the DNA is TGTGCCAGTAGAAACACAGGGGGGAACACTGAAGCTTTCTTT. Translated: CASRNTGGNTEAFF.

This clonotype was seen a single time. The gene calls are TRBV19 and TRBJ2-3, with 9 bases aligning to TRBD1. The length of the CDR3 is 13 residues. The germline V gene has CDR1 LNHDA and CDR2 SQIVND (reference sequence). Trimming removed 10 bases from V and 6 bases from J; junction bases left unmatched: 8. The CDR3: CATRQGVKDTQYF. The CDR3 DNA is TGTGCCACTAGACAGGGGGTGAAGGATACGCAGTATTTT.

This chain connects TRBV5-1 to TRBJ1-6; tentatively, D is TRBD1 (5 bases). The CDR3 sequence is 14 residues long. Trimming removed 3 bases at V and 5 bases at J, with 9 bases between. The germline V gene encodes CDR1 SGHRS and CDR2 YFSETQ. As DNA, the CDR3 is TGCGCCAGCAGCTCCGGGACGAATAATTCACCCCTCCACTTT. Amino acid sequence: CASSSGTNNSPLHF.

This clonotype was seen a handful of times. A junction end diverges from the germline sequence, so it may reflect a read error. The V call is TRBV19, the J call TRBJ2-5; 7 bases align to TRBD1. This CDR3 region has 14 residues. Looked up from germline, CDR1 is LNHDA and CDR2 is SQIVND (reference sequence). The CDR3 here is CASSATGEQGTQYF. CDR3 bases: TGTGCCAGTAGTGCTACAGGGGAGCAAGGGACCCAGTACTTC.

This clonotype was seen a handful of times. The chain has TRBV20-1 and TRBJ2-5; no firm D call. Trimming removed 1 base at V and 0 bases at J, with 9 bases between. The CDR3 is 14 amino acids. The germline V gene encodes CDR1 DFQATT and CDR2 SNEGSKA (reference sequence). As DNA, the CDR3 is TGCAGTGCTAGAGTTAAGGGATACCAAGAGACCCAGTACTTC. It codes for CSARVKGYQETQYF.

This rearrangement joins TRBV19 to TRBJ1-3; the D is unclear. The CDR3 length is 12 residues. The V gene's germline CDR1 is LNHDA and CDR2 SQIVND (reference sequence). V dropped 6 bases and J dropped 1 base, with 4 bases sitting between them. CDR3 sequence (DNA): TGTGCCAGTAGCCCATCTGGAAACACCATATATTTT. This encodes CASSPSGNTIYF. Based on the CDR3 plus reference TRBV19 and TRBJ1-3, the full variable domain is DGGITQSPKYLFRKEGQNVTLSCEQNLNHDAMYWYRQDPGQGLRLIYYSQIVNDFQKGDIAEGYSVSREKKESFPLTVTSAQKNPTAFYLCASSPSGNTIYFGEGSWLTVV.

V usage is TRBV27 and J usage is TRBJ1-1; 8 nucleotides align to TRBD1. In germline, CDR1 is MNHEY, CDR2 SMNVEV (reference sequence). After removal of 3 bases from V and 4 bases from J, the junction contained 10 bases not matched to a gene. This CDR3 contains 16 residues. The CDR3 DNA sequence: TGTGCCAGCAGTTTCGCAGGGGGCTACGTGGGCACTGAAGCTTTCTTT. It codes for CASSFAGGYVGTEAFF.

CDR3 sequence reads: CASSLDGVDGYTF. CDR3 DNA sequence: TGTGCCAGCAGCTTGGACGGGGTCGATGGCTACACCTTC. This rearrangement joins TRBV5-4 to TRBJ1-2, with D unclear. V gave up 0 bases and J gave up 6 bases, with 9 bases separating them. This CDR3 contains 13 residues. The germline V gene encodes CDR1 SGHNT and CDR2 YYREEE (reference sequence).

The gene calls are TRBV6-5 and TRBJ2-1; TRBD2 matches 10 bases. Germline loops: CDR1 MNHEY, CDR2 SVGAGI. Unmatched junction bases numbered 8, after V lost 4 bases and J lost 5 bases. The CDR3 spans 16 residues. CDR3: CASSSLSGGPDNEQFF. DNA of the CDR3: TGTGCCAGCAGTTCCCTTAGCGGGGGGCCCGACAATGAGCAGTTCTTC.

The rearrangement joins TRBV25-1 to TRBJ2-3; the match to TRBD2 covers 7 bases. This CDR3 spans 15 amino acids. Germline CDR1 MGHDK, CDR2 SYGVNS. The V and J ends lost 3 bases and 2 bases, in that order; junction bases with no gene match: 5. Here the CDR3 reads CASSEGGLNTDTQYF. As DNA, the CDR3 is TGTGCCAGCAGTGAGGGGGGACTAAACACAGATACGCAGTATTTT. Together with reference TRBV25-1 and TRBJ2-3, the CDR3 gives the full variable domain: EADIYQTPRYLVIGTGKKITLECSQTMGHDKMYWYQQDPGMELHLIHYSYGVNSTEKGDLSSESTVSRIRTEHFPLTLESARPSHTSQYLCASSEGGLNTDTQYFGPGTRLTVL.

J is TRBJ2-1 and V is TRBV20-1, with TRBD2 matching 10 bases. CDR1 DFQATT and CDR2 SNEGSKA come from the germline V gene (reference sequence). The junction had 12 bases not matched to a gene; V was cut back by 6 bases and J by 4 bases. This CDR3 is 16 amino acids long. CDR3 sequence reads: CSAHRISGGVYNEQFF. The CDR3 DNA is TGCAGTGCACACCGTATCAGCGGGGGGGTATACAATGAGCAGTTCTTC.

In this sample, this clonotype is medium-sized. The rearrangement links TRBV20-1 to TRBJ1-1; no clear D gene. From germline, CDR1 is DFQATT and CDR2 SNEGSKA (reference sequence). V dropped 2 bases and J dropped 1 base, with 11 bases sitting between them. The CDR3 spans 14 residues. CDR3 nucleotides: TGCAGTGCTAGATTGCCAAAGGGGAACACTGAAGCTTTCTTT. It encodes CSARLPKGNTEAFF.

The gene calls are TRBV7-9 and TRBJ2-3; maybe TRBD1 (6 bases). Germline loops: CDR1 SEHNR, CDR2 FQNEAQ (reference sequence). The CDR3 consists of 15 residues. V was cut by 5 bases and J by 3 bases, with 15 bases left in between. CDR3 coding DNA: TGTGCCAGCAGCCCGCGCAGGGGAGAAACAGATACGCAGTATTTT. It yields the protein CASSPRRGETDTQYF.

The J gene is TRBJ1-1, the V gene TRBV20-1, with D tentatively TRBD1 (6 bases). CDR1 is DFQATT, CDR2 SNEGSKA, per germline (reference sequence). The CDR3 contains 14 residues. Trimming took off 5 bases at V and 4 bases at J, with 17 bases between the two ends. This CDR3 is CSASLQGTSTEAFF. In DNA, the CDR3 is TGCAGTGCTTCCTTACAGGGTACGTCCACTGAAGCTTTCTTT.

The genes are TRBV27 and TRBJ1-1; D might be TRBD1 (6 bases). CDR3 size: 15 residues. CDR1 is MNHEY, CDR2 SMNVEV, per germline (reference sequence). Trimming shortened V by 6 bases and J by 1 base, and 15 bases separated the two germline ends. For the CDR3, the DNA is TGTGCCAGCAGCCGAAACTTACAGGGGAACACTGAAGCTTTCTTT. Translating gives CASSRNLQGNTEAFF.

This clonotype was seen a few times. This chain uses TRBV7-9 with TRBJ1-2; a possible D gene is TRBD1 (5 bases). This CDR3 is built from 16 residues. The V gene lost 1 base and the J gene lost 0 bases, with 12 bases spanning the gap. From germline, CDR1 is SEHNR and CDR2 FQNEAQ (reference sequence). CDR3 residues: CASSLEGELANYGYTF. CDR3 nucleotides: TGTGCCAGCAGCTTAGAAGGGGAACTCGCTAACTATGGCTACACCTTC.

Only one count was recorded for this clonotype. The chain uses TRBV18 and TRBJ2-3; no firm D call. Germline CDR1 reads KGHSH; CDR2 reads LQKENI. The length of the CDR3 is 14 residues. V was cut by 5 bases and J by 5 bases, with 14 bases left in between. The CDR3 DNA follows: TGTGCCAGCTCAAACGACGTCGTTTTAGATACGCAGTATTTT. Translating gives CASSNDVVLDTQYF.

This clonotype occurred a few times. The gene calls are TRBV20-1 and TRBJ1-6, with D perhaps TRBD1 (6 bases). Trimming shortened V by 3 bases and J by 7 bases, and 16 bases separated the two germline ends. The CDR3 is made up of 15 amino acids. Per germline, CDR1 DFQATT and CDR2 SNEGSKA (reference sequence). The CDR3 sequence: CSASTAGTRNSPLHF. CDR3 sequence (DNA): TGCAGTGCTAGTACAGCCGGGACAAGGAATTCACCCCTCCACTTT.

V and J are TRBV11-3 and TRBJ2-1; 11 nucleotides match TRBD1. The V gene's germline CDR1 is SGHNT and CDR2 YENEEA. This CDR3 has 18 residues. J lost 5 bases, V lost 1 base, and 10 bases had no gene match. CDR3 coding DNA: TGTGCCAGCAGCTTAGTGTTCGGACAGGGGGCTTTTGACAATGAGCAGTTCTTC. Translation: CASSLVFGQGAFDNEQFF.

This rearrangement joins TRBV28 to TRBJ2-5; 10 bases are shared with TRBD2. The CDR3 length is 16 residues. CDR1 and CDR2 (germline): MDHEN, SYDVKM. V lost 5 bases, J lost 2 bases, and 8 bases stayed unmatched. CDR3 loop: CASSSSGRRAQETQYF. CDR3 bases: TGTGCCAGCAGTAGTAGCGGGAGGAGGGCTCAAGAGACCCAGTACTTC.

This rearrangement joins TRBV7-3 to TRBJ2-7; TRBD1 matches at 7 bases. Germline lookup yields CDR1 SGHTA and CDR2 FQGTGA. This CDR3 spans 13 amino acids. The ends lost 6 bases at V and 5 bases at J; junction bases unmatched: 7. CDR3 sequence: CASSLTGFDEQYF. The CDR3 DNA follows: TGTGCCAGCAGTTTGACAGGGTTCGACGAGCAGTACTTC.